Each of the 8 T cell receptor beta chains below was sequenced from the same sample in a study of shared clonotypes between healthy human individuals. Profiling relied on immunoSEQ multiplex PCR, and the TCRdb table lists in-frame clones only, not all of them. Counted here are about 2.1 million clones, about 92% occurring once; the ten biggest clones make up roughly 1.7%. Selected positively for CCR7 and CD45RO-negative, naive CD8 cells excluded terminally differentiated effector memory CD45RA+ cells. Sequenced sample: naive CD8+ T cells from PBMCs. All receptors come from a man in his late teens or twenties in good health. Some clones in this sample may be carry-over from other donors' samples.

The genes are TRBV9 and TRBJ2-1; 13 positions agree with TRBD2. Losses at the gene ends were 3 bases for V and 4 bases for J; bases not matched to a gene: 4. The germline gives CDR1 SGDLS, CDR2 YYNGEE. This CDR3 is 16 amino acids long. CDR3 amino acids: CASSGGTSGMYNEQFF. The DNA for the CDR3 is TGTGCCAGCAGCGGGGGGACTAGCGGGATGTACAATGAGCAGTTCTTC.

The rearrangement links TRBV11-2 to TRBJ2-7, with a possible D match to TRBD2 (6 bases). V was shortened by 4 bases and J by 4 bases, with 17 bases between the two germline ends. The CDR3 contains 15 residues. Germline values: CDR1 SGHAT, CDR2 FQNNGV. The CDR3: CASSWGAGLKYEQYF. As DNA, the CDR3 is TGTGCCAGCAGCTGGGGCGCGGGACTTAAGTACGAGCAGTACTTC.

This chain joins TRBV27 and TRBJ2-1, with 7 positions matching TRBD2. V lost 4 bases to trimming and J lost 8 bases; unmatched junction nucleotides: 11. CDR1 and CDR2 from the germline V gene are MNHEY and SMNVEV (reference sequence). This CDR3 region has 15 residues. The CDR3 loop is CASSSGTTNVDEQFF. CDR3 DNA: TGTGCCAGCAGTTCCGGGACTACGAACGTGGATGAGCAGTTCTTC.

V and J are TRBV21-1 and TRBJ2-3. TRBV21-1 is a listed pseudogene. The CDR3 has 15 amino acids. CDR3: CASSPRSLDTDTQYF. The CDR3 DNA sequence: TGTGCCAGCAGCCCCCGTTCGTTGGACACAGATACGCAGTATTTT.

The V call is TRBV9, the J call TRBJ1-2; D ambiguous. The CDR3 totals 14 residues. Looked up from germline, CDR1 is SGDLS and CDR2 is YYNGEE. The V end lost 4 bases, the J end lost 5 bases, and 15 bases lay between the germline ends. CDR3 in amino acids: CASSLTDGSYGYTF. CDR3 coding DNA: TGTGCCAGCAGCCTCACGGACGGAAGTTATGGCTACACCTTC.

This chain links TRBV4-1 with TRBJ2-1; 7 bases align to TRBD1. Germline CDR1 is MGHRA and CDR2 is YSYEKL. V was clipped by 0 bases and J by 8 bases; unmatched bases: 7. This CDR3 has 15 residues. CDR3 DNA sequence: TGCGCCAGCAGCCAAGAGACAGGGTCGTTCGATGAGCAGTTCTTC. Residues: CASSQETGSFDEQFF.

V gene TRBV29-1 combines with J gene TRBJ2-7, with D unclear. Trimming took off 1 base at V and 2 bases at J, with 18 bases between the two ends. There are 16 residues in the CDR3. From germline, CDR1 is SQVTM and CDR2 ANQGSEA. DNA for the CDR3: TGCAGCGTTGAAGCCCCAACCCAGGATGGGACCTACGAGCAGTACTTC. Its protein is CSVEAPTQDGTYEQYF.

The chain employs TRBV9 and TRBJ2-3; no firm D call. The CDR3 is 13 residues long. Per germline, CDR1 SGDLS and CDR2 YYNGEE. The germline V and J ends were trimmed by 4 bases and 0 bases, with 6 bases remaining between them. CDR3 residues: CASSPASTDTQYF. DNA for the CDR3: TGTGCCAGCAGCCCAGCTAGCACAGATACGCAGTATTTT.